These T cell receptor beta chains were read from a single sample in a study of sequential checkpoint blockade in melanoma. Clones were read by immunoSEQ multiplex PCR, and TCRdb kept only the in-frame ones, dropping some. The sample consists of about 18,000 clones, approximately 26% of them appearing once. The material was tumor tissue (inferred from file names), obtained from a patient given nivolumab and ipilimumab in sequence. The origin of the receptors is a human donor with melanoma. CDR3s include the opening cysteine and the closing phenylalanine or tryptophan. The D gene is left open where the match is weak. Rows may omit the clone size; those that give it use once, few, many or a size class.

J gene: TRBJ2-7
clone size: many
D gene: -
V gene: TRBV8-2
CDR3 protein: CASSYTSGKVGEQYF
CDR3 DNA: TGTGCCAGCAGTTATACTAGCGGGAAAGTTGGCGAGCAGTACTTC

J gene: TRBJ2-2
clone size: -
D gene: TRBD2
V gene: TRBV10-2
CDR3 protein: CASSGPGLAAMNTGELFF
CDR3 DNA: TGCGCCAGCAGTGGCCCGGGACTAGCGGCGATGAACACCGGGGAGCTGTTTTTT

J gene: TRBJ2-7
clone size: few
D gene: -
V gene: TRBV28
CDR3 protein: CASTSLGDRDEQYF
CDR3 DNA: TGTGCCAGCACCTCCCTCGGGGATCGGGACGAGCAGTACTTC

J gene: TRBJ2-5
clone size: once
D gene: TRBD1
V gene: TRBV5-1
CDR3 protein: CASSHGTGGKETQYF
CDR3 DNA: TGCGCCAGCAGCCATGGGACAGGGGGGAAGGAGACCCAGTACTTC

J gene: TRBJ2-4
clone size: -
D gene: -
V gene: TRBV28
CDR3 protein: CASSWDGTQNIQYF
CDR3 DNA: TGTGCCAGCAGTTGGGACGGGACACAAAACATTCAGTACTTC

J gene: TRBJ2-1
clone size: few
D gene: TRBD1
V gene: TRBV6-1
CDR3 protein: CASSERQGLYNEQFF
CDR3 DNA: TGTGCCAGCAGTGAAAGACAGGGGTTGTACAATGAGCAGTTCTTC

J gene: TRBJ2-1
clone size: few
D gene: -
V gene: TRBV6-8
CDR3 protein: CASSPRRVNEGNEQFF
CDR3 DNA: TGTGCCAGCAGCCCCCGCCGGGTCAATGAGGGCAATGAGCAGTTCTTC

J gene: TRBJ1-1
clone size: -
D gene: -
V gene: TRBV12-5
CDR3 protein: CASGLSGTFEAFF
CDR3 DNA: TGTGCTAGTGGCTTGTCGGGGACGTTTGAAGCTTTCTTT

J gene: TRBJ2-3
clone size: -
D gene: -
V gene: TRBV6-8
CDR3 protein: CASSYDGGGDTQYF
CDR3 DNA: TGTGCCAGCAGTTACGACGGGGGTGGCGATACGCAGTATTTT

J gene: TRBJ2-1
clone size: many
D gene: -
V gene: TRBV11-3
CDR3 protein: CASSVRLSYNEQFF
CDR3 DNA: TGTGCCAGCAGCGTCCGACTCTCCTACAATGAGCAGTTCTTC

J gene: TRBJ1-1
clone size: few
D gene: -
V gene: TRBV19
CDR3 protein: CASMAGVRTEAFF
CDR3 DNA: TGTGCCAGTATGGCGGGGGTAAGGACTGAAGCTTTCTTT

J gene: TRBJ1-1
clone size: many
D gene: -
V gene: TRBV11-3
CDR3 protein: CASSSRAMNTEAFF
CDR3 DNA: TGTGCCAGCAGCTCCAGGGCTATGAACACTGAAGCTTTCTTT

J gene: TRBJ2-2
clone size: many
D gene: TRBD2
V gene: TRBV11-3
CDR3 protein: CASSIFRTSGGNTGELFF
CDR3 DNA: TGTGCCAGCAGCATTTTCCGGACTAGCGGGGGGAACACCGGGGAGCTGTTTTTT

J gene: TRBJ2-1
clone size: once
D gene: TRBD2
V gene: TRBV5-1
CDR3 protein: CASSLGLAGGLNEQFF
CDR3 DNA: TGCGCCAGCAGCTTGGGGTTAGCGGGAGGCCTCAATGAGCAGTTCTTC

J gene: TRBJ2-7
clone size: few
D gene: -
V gene: TRBV9
CDR3 protein: CASSFAANPDSNSPYEQYF
CDR3 DNA: TGTGCCAGCAGTTTTGCCGCGAACCCCGACAGCAATTCTCCCTACGAGCAGTACTTC

J gene: TRBJ2-2
clone size: -
D gene: -
V gene: TRBV18
CDR3 protein: CASSPEGRTGELFF
CDR3 DNA: TGTGCCAGCTCACCGGAGGGGAGAACCGGGGAGCTGTTTTTT

J gene: TRBJ2-1
clone size: few
D gene: TRBD2
V gene: TRBV6-8
CDR3 protein: CASSRIRGTSGGSYNEQFF
CDR3 DNA: TGTGCCAGCAGCCGAATAAGAGGGACTAGCGGGGGCTCCTACAATGAGCAGTTCTTC

J gene: TRBJ2-1
clone size: -
D gene: TRBD2
V gene: TRBV9
CDR3 protein: CASSAPTSGGASYNEQFF
CDR3 DNA: TGTGCCAGCAGCGCCCCGACTAGCGGGGGGGCCTCCTACAATGAGCAGTTCTTC

J gene: TRBJ2-7
clone size: few
D gene: -
V gene: TRBV6-8
CDR3 protein: CASSYVGGEQYF
CDR3 DNA: TGTGCCAGCAGTTATGTTGGGGGCGAGCAGTACTTC

J gene: TRBJ2-7
clone size: -
D gene: -
V gene: TRBV7-6
CDR3 protein: CASSPSGLRGYEQYF
CDR3 DNA: TGTGCCAGCAGCCCCTCGGGACTCCGCGGCTACGAGCAGTACTTC

J gene: TRBJ1-1
clone size: many
D gene: -
V gene: TRBV11-3
CDR3 protein: CASSLYGGGTEAFF
CDR3 DNA: TGTGCCAGCAGCTTATATGGGGGCGGGACTGAAGCTTTCTTT

J gene: TRBJ1-1
clone size: few
D gene: -
V gene: TRBV6-8
CDR3 protein: CASSTWDPNTEAFF
CDR3 DNA: TGTGCCAGCAGTACCTGGGACCCGAACACTGAAGCTTTCTTT

J gene: TRBJ1-4
clone size: few
D gene: TRBD1
V gene: TRBV9
CDR3 protein: CASSTRTGFNEKLFF
CDR3 DNA: TGTGCCAGCAGTACCCGGACAGGGTTTAATGAAAAACTGTTTTTT

J gene: TRBJ1-5
clone size: once
D gene: -
V gene: TRBV19
CDR3 protein: CASSIGRPGNQPQHF
CDR3 DNA: TGTGCCAGTAGTATAGGTCGCCCGGGGAATCAGCCCCAGCATTTT

J gene: TRBJ2-1
clone size: -
D gene: TRBD2
V gene: TRBV19
CDR3 protein: CASSIASGSSYNEQFF
CDR3 DNA: TGTGCCAGTAGTATAGCGAGCGGGAGCTCCTACAATGAGCAGTTCTTC

J gene: TRBJ2-1
clone size: -
D gene: TRBD2
V gene: TRBV6-8
CDR3 protein: CASSDASGGYNEQFF
CDR3 DNA: TGTGCCAGCAGTGACGCTAGCGGGGGCTACAATGAGCAGTTCTTC

J gene: TRBJ2-2
clone size: many
D gene: -
V gene: TRBV7-1
CDR3 protein: CASSPELTGELFF
CDR3 DNA: TGTGCCAGCAGCCCCGAGCTGACCGGGGAGCTGTTTTTT

J gene: TRBJ2-3
clone size: few
D gene: -
V gene: TRBV28
CDR3 protein: CASSPPGYTDTQYF
CDR3 DNA: TGTGCCAGCAGTCCCCCAGGGTACACAGATACGCAGTATTTT

J gene: TRBJ2-1
clone size: many
D gene: TRBD1
V gene: TRBV11-3
CDR3 protein: CASSSTGGGNEQFF
CDR3 DNA: TGTGCCAGCAGTTCGACAGGGGGTGGAAATGAGCAGTTCTTC

J gene: TRBJ2-7
clone size: few
D gene: -
V gene: TRBV1
CDR3 protein: CASSQVNSGTSPYEQYF
CDR3 DNA: TGCGCCAGCAGCCAAGTGAACTCCGGGACTAGCCCCTACGAGCAGTACTTC

J gene: TRBJ1-1
clone size: -
D gene: -
V gene: TRBV19
CDR3 protein: CASSPQLNTEAFF
CDR3 DNA: TGTGCCAGTAGTCCTCAATTGAACACTGAAGCTTTCTTT

J gene: TRBJ2-3
clone size: once
D gene: -
V gene: TRBV5-1
CDR3 protein: CASSWRDTTDTQYF
CDR3 DNA: TGCGCCAGCAGCTGGCGGGACACCACAGATACGCAGTATTTT

J gene: TRBJ2-3
clone size: -
D gene: TRBD1
V gene: TRBV15
CDR3 protein: CATSGDRDGADTQYF
CDR3 DNA: TGTGCCACCAGCGGCGACAGGGACGGGGCAGATACGCAGTATTTT

J gene: TRBJ2-2
clone size: many
D gene: TRBD2
V gene: TRBV9
CDR3 protein: CASSEVAGGTGELFF
CDR3 DNA: TGTGCCAGCAGTGAAGTTGCGGGAGGGACCGGGGAGCTGTTTTTT

J gene: TRBJ2-7
clone size: -
D gene: TRBD2
V gene: TRBV11-3
CDR3 protein: CASSPGGGLRRPTYEQYF
CDR3 DNA: TGTGCCAGCAGTCCCGGGGGGGGCTTGAGGAGGCCCACCTACGAGCAGTACTTC

J gene: TRBJ1-4
clone size: -
D gene: TRBD1
V gene: TRBV6-8
CDR3 protein: CASTRDRGREKLFF
CDR3 DNA: TGTGCCAGCACTAGAGACAGGGGTAGAGAAAAACTGTTTTTT

J gene: TRBJ1-1
clone size: -
D gene: -
V gene: TRBV29-1
CDR3 protein: CSVDGEGTEAFF
CDR3 DNA: TGCAGCGTTGATGGGGAAGGCACTGAAGCTTTCTTT

J gene: TRBJ2-2
clone size: few
D gene: -
V gene: TRBV1
CDR3 protein: CASSQVLAGDTGELFF
CDR3 DNA: TGCGCCAGCAGCCAAGTACTAGCGGGAGATACCGGGGAGCTGTTTTTT

J gene: TRBJ2-3
clone size: many
D gene: -
V gene: TRBV11-3
CDR3 protein: CASSLDFFTDTQYF
CDR3 DNA: TGTGCCAGCAGCTTAGATTTTTTCACAGATACGCAGTATTTT

J gene: TRBJ2-7
clone size: few
D gene: -
V gene: TRBV11-3
CDR3 protein: CASSLDAGTYEQYF
CDR3 DNA: TGTGCCAGCAGCTTAGATGCCGGAACCTACGAGCAGTACTTC

J gene: TRBJ2-5
clone size: few
D gene: TRBD2
V gene: TRBV11-3
CDR3 protein: CASSLSGVKETQYF
CDR3 DNA: TGTGCCAGCAGCCTGAGCGGGGTGAAAGAGACCCAGTACTTC

J gene: TRBJ1-1
clone size: medium-sized
D gene: -
V gene: TRBV6-8
CDR3 protein: CATGGQSNTEAFF
CDR3 DNA: TGTGCAACAGGTGGGCAGTCGAACACTGAAGCTTTCTTT

J gene: TRBJ2-2
clone size: -
D gene: -
V gene: TRBV6-8
CDR3 protein: CASSWKTNTGELFF
CDR3 DNA: TGTGCCAGCTCCTGGAAAACGAACACCGGGGAGCTGTTTTTT

J gene: TRBJ1-5
clone size: -
D gene: -
V gene: TRBV6-8
CDR3 protein: CASSGEGQPQHF
CDR3 DNA: TGTGCCAGTAGTGGGGAGGGGCAGCCCCAGCATTTT